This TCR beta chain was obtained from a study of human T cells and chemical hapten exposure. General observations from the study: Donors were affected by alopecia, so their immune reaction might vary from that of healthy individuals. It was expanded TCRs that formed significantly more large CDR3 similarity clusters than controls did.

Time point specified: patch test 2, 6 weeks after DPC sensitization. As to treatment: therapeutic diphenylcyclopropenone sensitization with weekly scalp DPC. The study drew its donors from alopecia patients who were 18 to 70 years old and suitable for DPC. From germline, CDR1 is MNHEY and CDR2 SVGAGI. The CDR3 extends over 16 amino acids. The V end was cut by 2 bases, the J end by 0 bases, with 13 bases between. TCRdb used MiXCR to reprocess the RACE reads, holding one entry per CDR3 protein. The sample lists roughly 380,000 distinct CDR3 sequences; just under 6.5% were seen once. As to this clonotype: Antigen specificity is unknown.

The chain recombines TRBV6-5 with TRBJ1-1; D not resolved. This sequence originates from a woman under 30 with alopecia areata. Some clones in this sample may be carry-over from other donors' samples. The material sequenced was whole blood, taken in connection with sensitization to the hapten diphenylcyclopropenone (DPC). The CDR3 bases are TGTGCCAGCAGTTACACACCCACAGCGTTGAACACTGAAGCTTTCTTT. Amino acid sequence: CASSYTPTALNTEAFF.